These T cell receptor beta chains were read from a single sample in a study of T cell repertoires in cytomegalovirus infection. TCRdb re-called the reads through MiXCR, storing one row per CDR3 protein. The sample lists more than 650,000 distinct CDR3 sequences, 35% occurring once. Sequences were obtained from PBMCs. The receptors were sampled from a human donor in good health (CMV status not recorded). Some clones in this sample may be carry-over from other donors' samples. The CDR3 runs from the conserved cysteine through the conserved F or W. Each record gives: V gene, clone size, J gene, D gene, CDR3 protein, CDR3 DNA. D genes are given only for firm matches. The listing skips clone size in some rows; elsewhere it reads once, few, many or a size class.

TRBV23-1	NA	TRBJ2-7	NA	CASETGPPF	TGCGCCAGCGAAACCGGGCCTCCCTTC
TRBV4-2	few	TRBJ2-7	NA	CASSQGLSSSYEQYF	TGTGCCAGCAGCCAAGGCCTTTCGAGCTCCTACGAGCAGTACTTC
TRBV10-3	few	TRBJ2-7	NA	CAISEVGQSLYEQYF	TGTGCCATCAGTGAGGTTGGGCAGTCCCTCTACGAGCAGTACTTC
TRBV12-3/TRBV12-4	few	TRBJ2-2	NA	CASSLRGTNTGELFF	TGTGCCAGCAGTTTAAGAGGGACCAACACCGGGGAGCTGTTTTTT
TRBV5-6	NA	TRBJ1-1	NA	CASSVRGGGSDTEAFF	TGTGCCAGCAGTGTGCGGGGGGGCGGCTCTGACACTGAAGCTTTCTTT
TRBV20-1	NA	TRBJ2-7	TRBD1	CSARDQRTGGASKQYF	TGCAGTGCTAGAGATCAACGGACAGGGGGCGCGAGTAAGCAGTACTTC
TRBV20-1	NA	TRBJ2-7	TRBD2	CSAFRTGTSGSGGYYEQYF	TGCAGTGCTTTCCGAACCGGGACTAGCGGATCAGGGGGTTACTACGAGCAGTACTTC
TRBV12-3/TRBV12-4	few	TRBJ1-2	TRBD1	CASSIGQGGPNYGYTF	TGTGCCAGCAGTATAGGACAGGGAGGACCTAACTATGGCTACACCTTC
TRBV11-3	few	TRBJ2-1	TRBD1	CASSQGVGRPDEQFF	TGTGCCAGCAGCCAGGGGGTGGGACGACCCGATGAGCAGTTCTTC
TRBV5-1	NA	TRBJ1-4	TRBD1	CASSRDRTTNEKLFF	TGCGCCAGCAGCCGGGACAGGACAACTAATGAAAAACTGTTTTTT
TRBV7-2	few	TRBJ1-5	NA	CASSPRLGVWDSNQPQHF	TGTGCCAGCAGCCCCCGCCTGGGGGTTTGGGATAGCAATCAGCCCCAGCATTTT
TRBV28	NA	TRBJ1-2	NA	CASSLNDAGVIPYGYTF	TGTGCCAGCAGTTTAAATGACGCGGGCGTCATACCCTATGGCTACACCTTC
TRBV15	NA	TRBJ1-1	NA	CATSMSPNTEAFF	TGTGCCACCAGCATGTCACCGAACACTGAAGCTTTCTTT
TRBV29-1	few	TRBJ2-3	NA	CSVDPSTTDTQYF	TGCAGCGTTGACCCGAGTACCACAGATACGCAGTATTTT
TRBV20-1	NA	TRBJ1-1	NA	CSARDLGLQDTEAFF	TGCAGTGCTAGAGATCTCGGTCTTCAGGACACTGAAGCTTTCTTT
TRBV27	NA	TRBJ2-3	NA	CASSSGDLLADTQYF	TGTGCCAGCAGTTCGGGGGATCTGTTAGCAGATACGCAGTATTTT
TRBV5-4	few	TRBJ1-1	NA	CASSLAQWVNTEAFF	TGTGCCAGCAGCTTGGCCCAATGGGTGAACACTGAAGCTTTCTTT
TRBV28	NA	TRBJ1-1	NA	CASSLYDNLNTEAFF	TGTGCCAGCAGTTTGTATGACAACCTGAACACTGAAGCTTTCTTT
TRBV5-5	few	TRBJ1-4	TRBD1	CASSLGRGLMSATNEKLFF	TGTGCCAGCAGCTTGGGCAGGGGGCTGATGTCTGCAACTAATGAAAAACTGTTTTTT
TRBV7-3	NA	TRBJ2-1	TRBD2	CASSSRSSGGDNEQFF	TGTGCCAGCAGCTCGCGTAGTAGCGGGGGGGATAATGAGCAGTTCTTC
TRBV27	NA	TRBJ1-6	NA	CASSFGGNNSPLHF	TGTGCCAGCAGTTTCGGGGGAAATAATTCACCCCTCCACTTT
TRBV2	NA	TRBJ2-1	TRBD2	CASRAGTSGSNNEQFF	TGTGCCAGCAGGGCCGGGACTAGCGGGAGTAACAATGAGCAGTTCTTC
TRBV20-1	NA	TRBJ2-1	TRBD2	CSATVGLAGGYNEQFF	TGCAGTGCTACCGTTGGACTAGCGGGAGGGTACAATGAGCAGTTCTTC
TRBV27	NA	TRBJ1-2	NA	CASSPEGYYGYTF	TGTGCCAGCAGTCCGGAGGGATACTATGGCTACACCTTC
TRBV28	NA	TRBJ1-4	NA	CASSPQRGF	TGTGCCAGCAGTCCCCAGCGGGGGTTT
TRBV19	NA	TRBJ1-5	NA	CATGDRTLSNQPQHF	TGTGCCACCGGGGATAGAACCCTTAGCAATCAGCCCCAGCATTTT
TRBV6-2/TRBV6-3	NA	TRBJ2-7	TRBD1	CASSRTGLYEQYF	TGTGCCAGCAGCAGGACAGGGCTGTACGAGCAGTACTTC
TRBV6-1	NA	TRBJ2-1	TRBD2	CASSSQRGGSNEQFF	TGTGCCAGCAGTTCCCAGCGGGGGGGAAGCAATGAGCAGTTCTTC
TRBV24-1	few	TRBJ2-3	TRBD1	CASRDSYTDTQYF	TGTGCCTCCCGGGACAGCTACACAGATACGCAGTATTTT
TRBV7-2	NA	TRBJ2-7	TRBD1	CASTIRGQGNEQYF	TGTGCCAGCACCATAAGGGGACAGGGTAACGAGCAGTACTTC
TRBV7-4	few	TRBJ2-3	NA	CASSFRAVFTDTQYF	TGTGCCAGCAGCTTTCGGGCAGTGTTTACAGATACGCAGTATTTT
TRBV7-2	few	TRBJ1-1	TRBD1	CASSLEGAGVEAFF	TGTGCCAGCAGCTTAGAGGGGGCAGGGGTAGAAGCTTTCTTT
TRBV2	NA	TRBJ1-2	NA	CASSEVRTDGYTF	TGTGCCAGCAGTGAAGTAAGGACAGATGGCTACACCTTC
TRBV28	NA	TRBJ2-2	NA	CASTIGGWSNTGELFF	TGTGCCAGCACCATTGGAGGGTGGTCGAACACCGGGGAGCTGTTTTTT
TRBV30	NA	TRBJ1-6	NA	CAGGDSPLHF	TGTGCCGGAGGGGATTCACCCCTCCACTTT
TRBV10-2	NA	TRBJ2-3	NA	CATLTLTSGTPTSTDTQYF	TGCGCCACCTTGACACTGACTTCGGGGACACCAACTAGCACAGATACGCAGTATTTT
TRBV6-2/TRBV6-3	few	TRBJ2-2	TRBD1	CASSPKDRGYVGELFF	TGTGCCAGCAGCCCGAAGGACAGGGGGTATGTCGGGGAGCTGTTTTTT
TRBV6-6	NA	TRBJ1-5	TRBD1	CASSYFGTENQPQHF	TGTGCCAGCAGTTACTTCGGGACAGAGAATCAGCCCCAGCATTTT
TRBV2	NA	TRBJ2-2	TRBD1	CASSPDRGVVAGELFF	TGTGCCAGCAGTCCCGACAGGGGGGTCGTTGCCGGGGAGCTGTTTTTT
TRBV2	NA	TRBJ1-2	NA	CASSEARLDGYTF	TGTGCCAGCAGTGAAGCCCGATTGGATGGCTACACCTTC
TRBV20-1	NA	TRBJ1-1	TRBD1	CSIGQGARTEAFF	TGCAGTATCGGACAGGGCGCAAGGACTGAAGCTTTCTTT
TRBV28	NA	TRBJ2-7	NA	CASSSRRVTMLDPAYEQYF	TGTGCCAGCAGTTCGAGGCGGGTGACGATGCTTGACCCAGCCTACGAGCAGTACTTC
TRBV25-1	NA	TRBJ1-3	NA	CASSDTAAKRNTIYF	TGTGCCAGCAGTGATACGGCAGCCAAAAGAAACACCATATATTTT
TRBV6-5	NA	TRBJ2-7	NA	CASSDVDRAYEQYF	TGTGCCAGCAGTGACGTAGACAGAGCCTACGAGCAGTACTTC
TRBV15	NA	TRBJ2-1	NA	CATSRGGGFNEQFF	TGTGCCACCAGCAGAGGAGGCGGATTCAATGAGCAGTTCTTC
TRBV29-1	NA	TRBJ2-2	TRBD2	CSAIAGANTGELFF	TGCAGCGCCATAGCGGGGGCGAACACCGGGGAGCTGTTTTTT
TRBV6-2/TRBV6-3	NA	TRBJ1-1	NA	CASRLRTTGTTEAFF	TGTGCCAGCAGACTAAGGACCACAGGAACTACTGAAGCTTTCTTT
TRBV7-9	many	TRBJ2-3	NA	CASSDWTPDTQYF	TGTGCCAGCAGCGACTGGACACCAGATACGCAGTATTTT
TRBV7-8	many	TRBJ2-7	TRBD2	CASSLGGTSGGAGAYEQYF	TGTGCCAGCAGCTTAGGGGGGACTAGCGGGGGGGCCGGTGCCTACGAGCAGTACTTC
TRBV28	NA	TRBJ2-3	TRBD1	CASSSPTGEATDTQYF	TGTGCCAGCAGTTCGCCGACAGGGGAAGCCACAGATACGCAGTATTTT
TRBV19	NA	TRBJ1-1	NA	CASRPVGGTEAFF	TGTGCCAGTAGACCTGTAGGGGGGACTGAAGCTTTCTTT
TRBV12-3/TRBV12-4	NA	TRBJ2-3	TRBD1	CASSGEQGARDYITDTQYF	TGTGCCAGCAGCGGGGAACAGGGGGCCCGGGACTATATCACAGATACGCAGTATTTT
TRBV4-1	many	TRBJ2-1	NA	CASSQGGGHNEQFF	TGCGCCAGCAGCCAAGGGGGTGGTCACAATGAGCAGTTCTTC
TRBV7-2	once	TRBJ1-5	NA	CASRYNWGSNQSQHF	TGTGCCAGCAGATACAACTGGGGGTCCAATCAGTCCCAGCATTTT
TRBV30	NA	TRBJ2-2	NA	CAWSPHTGELFF	TGTGCCTGGAGTCCCCACACCGGGGAGCTGTTTTTT
TRBV28	once	TRBJ1-5	NA	CASRHLRDSYQPQHF	TGTGCCAGCAGACACCTCCGTGACAGCTATCAGCCCCAGCATTTT
TRBV18	few	TRBJ1-4	NA	CASSPRLNEKLFF	TGTGCCAGCTCACCACGACTGAATGAAAAACTGTTTTTT